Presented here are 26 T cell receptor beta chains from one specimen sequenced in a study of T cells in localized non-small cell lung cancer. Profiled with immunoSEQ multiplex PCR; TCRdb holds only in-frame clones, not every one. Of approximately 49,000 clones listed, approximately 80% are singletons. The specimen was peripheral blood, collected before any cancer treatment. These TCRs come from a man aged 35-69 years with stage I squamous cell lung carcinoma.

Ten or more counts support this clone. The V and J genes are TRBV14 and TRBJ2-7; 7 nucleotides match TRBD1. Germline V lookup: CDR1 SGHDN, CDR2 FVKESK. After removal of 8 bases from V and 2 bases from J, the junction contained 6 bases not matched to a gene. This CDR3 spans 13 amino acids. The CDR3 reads CASARQGPYEQYF. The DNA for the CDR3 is TGTGCCAGCGCAAGACAGGGTCCCTACGAGCAGTACTTC.

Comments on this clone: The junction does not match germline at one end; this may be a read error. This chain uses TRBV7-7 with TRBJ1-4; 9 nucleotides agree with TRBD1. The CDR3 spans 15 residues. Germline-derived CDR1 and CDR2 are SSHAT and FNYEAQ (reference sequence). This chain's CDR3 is CASSLGQGNGEKLFF. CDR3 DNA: TGTGCTAGCAGCTTAGGACAGGGGAACGGTGAAAAACTGTTTTTT. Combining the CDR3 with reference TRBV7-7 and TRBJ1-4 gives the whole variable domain GAGVSQSPRYKVTKRGQDVTLRCDPISSHATLYWYQQALGQGPEFLTYFNYEAQPDKSGLPSDRFSAERPEGSISTLTIQRTEQRDSAMYRCASSLGQGNGEKLFFGSGTQLSVL.

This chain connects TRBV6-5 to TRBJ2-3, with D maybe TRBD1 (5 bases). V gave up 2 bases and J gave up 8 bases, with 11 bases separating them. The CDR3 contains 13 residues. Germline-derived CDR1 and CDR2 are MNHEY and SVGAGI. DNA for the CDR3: TGTGCCAGCAGTTACAAACAGCAGGGTACGCAGTATTTT. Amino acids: CASSYKQQGTQYF.

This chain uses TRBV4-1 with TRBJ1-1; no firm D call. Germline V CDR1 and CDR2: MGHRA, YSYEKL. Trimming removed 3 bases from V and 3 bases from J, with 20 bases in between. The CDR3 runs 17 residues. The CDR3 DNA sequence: TGCGCCAGCAGCCATCCCCCAGGTCCCCGACTATACACTGAAGCTTTCTTT. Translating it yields CASSHPPGPRLYTEAFF.

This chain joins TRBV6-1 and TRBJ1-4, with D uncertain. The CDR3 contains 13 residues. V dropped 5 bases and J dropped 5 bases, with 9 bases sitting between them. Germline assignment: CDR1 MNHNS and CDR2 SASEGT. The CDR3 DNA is TGTGCCAGCAGTAACATCCCCAATGAAAAACTGTTTTTT. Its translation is CASSNIPNEKLFF.

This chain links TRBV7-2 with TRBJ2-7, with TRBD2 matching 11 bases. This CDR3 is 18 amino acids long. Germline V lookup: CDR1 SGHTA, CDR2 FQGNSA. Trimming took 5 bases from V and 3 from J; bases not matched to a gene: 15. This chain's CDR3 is CASSMQVLAGGNRYEQYF. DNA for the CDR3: TGTGCCAGCAGCATGCAAGTTCTAGCGGGGGGCAACCGCTACGAGCAGTACTTC. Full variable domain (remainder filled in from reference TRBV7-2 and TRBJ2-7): GAGVSQSPSNKVTEKGKDVELRCDPISGHTALYWYRQSLGQGLEFLIYFQGNSAPDKSGLPSDRFSAERTGGSVSTLTIQRTQQEDSAVYLCASSMQVLAGGNRYEQYFGPGTRLTVT.

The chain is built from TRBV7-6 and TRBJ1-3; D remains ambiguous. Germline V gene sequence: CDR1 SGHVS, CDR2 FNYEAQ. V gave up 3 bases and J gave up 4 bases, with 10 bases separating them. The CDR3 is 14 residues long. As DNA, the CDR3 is TGTGCCAGCAGCTTGGGCCAGAGGGGAAACACCATATATTTT. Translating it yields CASSLGQRGNTIYF.

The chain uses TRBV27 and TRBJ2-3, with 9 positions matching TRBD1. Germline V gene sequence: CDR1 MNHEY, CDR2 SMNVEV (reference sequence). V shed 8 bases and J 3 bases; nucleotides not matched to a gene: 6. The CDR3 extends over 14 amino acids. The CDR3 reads CASGRQGGTDTQYF. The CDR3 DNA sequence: TGTGCCAGCGGGAGACAGGGGGGAACAGATACGCAGTATTTT.

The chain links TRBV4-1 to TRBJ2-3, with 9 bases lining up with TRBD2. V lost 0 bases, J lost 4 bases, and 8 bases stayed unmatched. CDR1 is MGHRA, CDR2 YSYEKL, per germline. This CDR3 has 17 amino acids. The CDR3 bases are TGCGCCAGCAGCCAAGAGGGCGGGAGCGGGGGGCCAGATACGCAGTATTTT. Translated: CASSQEGGSGGPDTQYF.

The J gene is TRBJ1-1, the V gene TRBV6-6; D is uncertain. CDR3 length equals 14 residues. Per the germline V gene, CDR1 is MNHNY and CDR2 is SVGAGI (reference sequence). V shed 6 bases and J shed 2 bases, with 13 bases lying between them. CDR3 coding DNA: TGTGCCAGCAGCGGGCGATCTTTAAACACTGAAGCTTTCTTT. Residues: CASSGRSLNTEAFF.

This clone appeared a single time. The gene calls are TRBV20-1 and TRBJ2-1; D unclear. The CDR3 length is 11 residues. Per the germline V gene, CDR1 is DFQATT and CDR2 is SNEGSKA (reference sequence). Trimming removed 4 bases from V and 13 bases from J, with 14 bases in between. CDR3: CSATPGSPQFF. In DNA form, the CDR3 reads TGCAGTGCTACCCCCGGGTCTCCCCAGTTCTTC.

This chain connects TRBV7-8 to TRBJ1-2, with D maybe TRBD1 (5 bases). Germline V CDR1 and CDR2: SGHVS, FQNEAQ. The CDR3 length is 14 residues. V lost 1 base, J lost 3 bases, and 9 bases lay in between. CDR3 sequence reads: CASSLGGPYYGYTF. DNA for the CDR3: TGTGCCAGCAGCTTAGGGGGCCCGTACTATGGCTACACCTTC. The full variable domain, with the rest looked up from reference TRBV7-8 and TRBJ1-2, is GAGVSQSPRYKVAKRGQDVALRCDPISGHVSLFWYQQALGQGPEFLTYFQNEAQLDKSGLPSDRFFAERPEGSVSTLKIQRTQQEDSAVYLCASSLGGPYYGYTFGSGTRLTVV.

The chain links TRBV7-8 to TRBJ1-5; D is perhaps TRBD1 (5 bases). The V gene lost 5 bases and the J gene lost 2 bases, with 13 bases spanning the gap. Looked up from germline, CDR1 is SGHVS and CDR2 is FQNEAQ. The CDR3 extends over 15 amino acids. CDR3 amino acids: CASSPNPQGNQPQHF. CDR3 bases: TGTGCCAGCAGCCCAAACCCACAGGGCAATCAGCCCCAGCATTTT.

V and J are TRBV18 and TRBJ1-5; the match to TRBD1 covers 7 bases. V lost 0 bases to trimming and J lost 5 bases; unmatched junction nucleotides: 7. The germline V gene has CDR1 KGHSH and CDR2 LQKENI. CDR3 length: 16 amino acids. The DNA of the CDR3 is TGTGCCAGCTCACCACCTAACAGGGGCCCGGATCAGCCCCAGCATTTT. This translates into CASSPPNRGPDQPQHF. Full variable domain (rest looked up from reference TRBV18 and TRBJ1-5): NAGVMQNPRHLVRRRGQEARLRCSPMKGHSHVYWYRQLPEEGLKFMVYLQKENIIDESGMPKERFSAEFPKEGPSILRIQQVVRGDSAAYFCASSPPNRGPDQPQHFGDGTRLSIL.

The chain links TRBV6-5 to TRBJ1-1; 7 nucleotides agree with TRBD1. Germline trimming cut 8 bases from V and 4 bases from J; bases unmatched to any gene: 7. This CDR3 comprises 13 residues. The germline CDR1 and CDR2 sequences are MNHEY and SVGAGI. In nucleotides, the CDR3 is TGTGCCAGCGATGACAGGGTGGGCACTGAAGCTTTCTTT. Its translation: CASDDRVGTEAFF.

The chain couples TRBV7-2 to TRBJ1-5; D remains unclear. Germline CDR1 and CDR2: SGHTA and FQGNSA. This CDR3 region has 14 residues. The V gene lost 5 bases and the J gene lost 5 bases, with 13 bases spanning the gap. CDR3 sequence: CASSPSFSDQPQHF. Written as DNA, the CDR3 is TGTGCCAGCAGCCCCTCCTTCAGTGATCAGCCCCAGCATTTT. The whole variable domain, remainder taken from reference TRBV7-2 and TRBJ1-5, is GAGVSQSPSNKVTEKGKDVELRCDPISGHTALYWYRQSLGQGLEFLIYFQGNSAPDKSGLPSDRFSAERTGGSVSTLTIQRTQQEDSAVYLCASSPSFSDQPQHFGDGTRLSIL.

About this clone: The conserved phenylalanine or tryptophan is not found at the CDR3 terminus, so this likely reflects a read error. The CDR3 nucleotides are TGCGCCAGCAGCTTGGAGTTAGCTACTCTGACTGAGCAGTACCTC. Its translation: CASSLELATLTEQYL. The chain links TRBV5-1 to TRBJ2-7; no clear D. V was trimmed by 0 bases and J by 7 bases, leaving 17 bases between them. Looked up from germline, CDR1 is SGHRS and CDR2 is YFSETQ. CDR3 length: 15 residues.

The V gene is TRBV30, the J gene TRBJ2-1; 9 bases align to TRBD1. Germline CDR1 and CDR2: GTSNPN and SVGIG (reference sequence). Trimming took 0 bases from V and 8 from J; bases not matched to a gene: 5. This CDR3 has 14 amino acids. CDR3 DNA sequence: TGTGCCTGGAGTGTTCAGGACAGGGGCGATGAGCAGTTCTTC. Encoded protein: CAWSVQDRGDEQFF.

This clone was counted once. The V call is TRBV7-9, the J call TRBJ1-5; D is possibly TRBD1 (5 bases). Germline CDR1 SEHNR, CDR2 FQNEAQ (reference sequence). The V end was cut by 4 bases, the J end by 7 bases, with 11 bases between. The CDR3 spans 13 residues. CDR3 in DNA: TGTGCCAGCAGCTCCAGGGCCGGGCAGCCCCAGCATTTT. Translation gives CASSSRAGQPQHF. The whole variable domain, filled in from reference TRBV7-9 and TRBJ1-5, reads DTGVSQNPRHKITKRGQNVTFRCDPISEHNRLYWYRQTLGQGPEFLTYFQNEAQLEKSRLLSDRFSAERPKGSFSTLEIQRTEQGDSAMYLCASSSRAGQPQHFGDGTRLSIL.

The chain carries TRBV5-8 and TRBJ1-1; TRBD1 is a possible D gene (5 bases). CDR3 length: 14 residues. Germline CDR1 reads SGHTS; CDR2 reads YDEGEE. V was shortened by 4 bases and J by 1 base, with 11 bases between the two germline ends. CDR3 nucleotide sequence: TGTGCCAGCAGCCCCGGGGACGGGAACACTGAAGCTTTCTTT. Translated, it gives CASSPGDGNTEAFF.

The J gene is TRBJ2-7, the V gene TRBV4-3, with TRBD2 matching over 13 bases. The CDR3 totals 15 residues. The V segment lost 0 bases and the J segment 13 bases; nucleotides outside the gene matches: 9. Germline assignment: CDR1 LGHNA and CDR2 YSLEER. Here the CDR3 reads CASSQEGLAGTNHYF. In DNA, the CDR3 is TGCGCCAGCAGCCAAGAGGGACTAGCGGGGACTAACCATTACTTC.

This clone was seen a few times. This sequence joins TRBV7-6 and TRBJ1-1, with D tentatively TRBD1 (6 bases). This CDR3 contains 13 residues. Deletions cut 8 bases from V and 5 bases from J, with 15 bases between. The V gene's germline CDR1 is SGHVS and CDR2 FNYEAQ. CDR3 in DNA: TGTGCCAGCTCCACAGGGAAGGCTACTGAAGCTTTCTTT. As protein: CASSTGKATEAFF.

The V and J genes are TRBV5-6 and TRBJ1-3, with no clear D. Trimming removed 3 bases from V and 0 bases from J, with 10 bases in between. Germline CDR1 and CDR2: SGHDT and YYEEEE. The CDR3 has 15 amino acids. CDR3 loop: CASSSLQLSGNTIYF. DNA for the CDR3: TGTGCCAGCAGCTCATTACAGCTCTCTGGAAACACCATATATTTT.

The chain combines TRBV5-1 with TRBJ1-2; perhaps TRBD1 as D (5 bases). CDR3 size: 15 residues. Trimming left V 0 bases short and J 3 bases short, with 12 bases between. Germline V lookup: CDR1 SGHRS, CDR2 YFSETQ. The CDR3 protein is CASSLGLGGDYGYTF. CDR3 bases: TGCGCCAGCAGCTTGGGATTAGGAGGGGACTATGGCTACACCTTC. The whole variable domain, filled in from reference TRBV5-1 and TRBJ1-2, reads KAGVTQTPRYLIKTRGQQVTLSCSPISGHRSVSWYQQTPGQGLQFLFEYFSETQRNKGNFPGRFSGRQFSNSRSEMNVSTLELGDSALYLCASSLGLGGDYGYTFGSGTRLTVV.

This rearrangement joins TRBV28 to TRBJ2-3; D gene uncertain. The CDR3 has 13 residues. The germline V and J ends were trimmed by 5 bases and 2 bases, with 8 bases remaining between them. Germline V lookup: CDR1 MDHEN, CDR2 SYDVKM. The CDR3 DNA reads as TGTGCCAGCAGTAACAGAAACACAGATACGCAGTATTTT. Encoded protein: CASSNRNTDTQYF.

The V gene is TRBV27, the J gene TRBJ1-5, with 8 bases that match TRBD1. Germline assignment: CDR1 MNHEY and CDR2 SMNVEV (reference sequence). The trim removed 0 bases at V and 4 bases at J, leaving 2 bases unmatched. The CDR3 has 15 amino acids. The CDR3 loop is CASSLSGQVNQPQHF. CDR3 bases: TGTGCCAGCAGTTTATCGGGACAGGTTAATCAGCCCCAGCATTTT.